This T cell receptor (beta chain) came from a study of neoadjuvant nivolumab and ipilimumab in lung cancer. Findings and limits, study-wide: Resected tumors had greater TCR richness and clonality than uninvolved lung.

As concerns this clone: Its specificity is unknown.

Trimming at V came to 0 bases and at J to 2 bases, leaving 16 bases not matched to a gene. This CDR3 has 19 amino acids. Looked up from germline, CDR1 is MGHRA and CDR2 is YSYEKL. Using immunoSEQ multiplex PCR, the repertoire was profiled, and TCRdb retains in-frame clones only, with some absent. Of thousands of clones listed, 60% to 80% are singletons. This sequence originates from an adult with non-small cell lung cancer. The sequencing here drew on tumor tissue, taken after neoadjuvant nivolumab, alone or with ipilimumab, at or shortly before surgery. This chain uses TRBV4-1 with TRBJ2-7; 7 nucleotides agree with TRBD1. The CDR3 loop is CASSQDLGPMRDRTYEQYF. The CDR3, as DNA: TGCGCCAGCAGCCAAGATTTGGGTCCGATGAGGGACAGAACCTACGAGCAGTACTTC.